Listed here is a single T cell receptor beta chain. The sample is drawn from a study of patients and donors after allogeneic stem cell transplantation. TCRdb processed the RT-PCR reads anew with MiXCR; each CDR3 protein has one entry. This sample has 400,000 to 500,000 distinct CDR3 sequences, with roughly 16% found just once. The specimen was blood, either unsorted or a sorted T cell fraction (not recorded which). The TCR originated in a human donor who was either an allogeneic HSCT recipient or a stem cell or donor lymphocyte infusion donor (not recorded which). It is not recorded whose cells these are; they may come from a transplant donor.

The CDR3 DNA reads TGCGCCAGCAGCCAAGTAAAAGCGATGTCCTACGAGCAGTACTTC. Protein: CASSQVKAMSYEQYF. The gene calls are TRBV4-3 and TRBJ2-7; D gene uncertain. Germline-derived CDR1 and CDR2 are LGHNA and YSLEER. Deletions cut 1 base from V and 1 base from J, with 11 bases between. CDR3 length: 15 amino acids.